Each of the 14 T cell receptor beta chains below was sequenced from the same sample in a study of identical twins. TCRdb analysed the 5' RACE reads with MiXCR anew, one entry per CDR3 protein. The table shows some 600,000 distinct CDR3 sequences, with 7.1% occurring only once. These same data were also listed under a study on yellow fever vaccine responses in identical twins.

Sequencing was carried out using PBMCs. The receptors here all came from a woman between 18 and 29 years old in good health.

This clonotype showed up many times. The genes are TRBV9 and TRBJ2-5; D may be TRBD2 (7 bases). The V end lost 4 bases, the J end lost 1 base, and 14 bases lay between the germline ends. This CDR3 has 15 amino acids. The germline V gene encodes CDR1 SGDLS and CDR2 YYNGEE. CDR3 in amino acids: CASSLMRGGQETQYF. The CDR3 DNA is TGTGCCAGCAGCCTTATGAGGGGGGGCCAAGAGACCCAGTACTTC. Drawing the rest from reference TRBV9 and TRBJ2-5, the complete variable domain is DSGVTQTPKHLITATGQRVTLRCSPRSGDLSVYWYQQSLDQGLQFLIQYYNGEERAKGNILERFSAQQFPDLHSELNLSSLELGDSALYFCASSLMRGGQETQYFGPGTRLLVL.

The rearrangement joins TRBV7-6 to TRBJ2-2; D unresolved. Germline CDR1 SGHVS, CDR2 FNYEAQ. The CDR3 has 14 amino acids. V lost 0 bases and J 4 bases, leaving 6 bases between the germline ends. CDR3 DNA sequence: TGTGCCAGCAGCTTAGCACACATCACCGGGGAGCTGTTTTTT. Translating it yields CASSLAHITGELFF.

This clonotype was detected a few times. This chain links TRBV27 with TRBJ2-1; 9 bases agree with TRBD1. Germline trimming cut 3 bases from V and 10 bases from J; bases unmatched to any gene: 10. Germline CDR1 MNHEY, CDR2 SMNVEV (reference sequence). The CDR3 is 15 residues long. The CDR3, as DNA: TGTGCCAGCAGTTTTCTACAGGGGGCCCAATGGGAGCAGTTCTTC. This encodes CASSFLQGAQWEQFF.

The rearrangement links TRBV7-9 to TRBJ2-2, with 12 bases matching TRBD1. V lost 5 bases and J lost 6; bases outside the gene matches: 7. Germline assignment: CDR1 SEHNR and CDR2 FQNEAQ (reference sequence). The CDR3 is 16 amino acids. The CDR3 coding sequence is TGTGCCAGCAGCACGCCGGGACAGGGGGCAGCCGGGGAGCTGTTTTTT. This sequence encodes CASSTPGQGAAGELFF.

This clonotype was picked up many times. The rearrangement joins TRBV7-9 to TRBJ2-4; D gene uncertain. Trimming stripped 5 bases from V and 0 bases from J, with 8 bases between. CDR1 is SEHNR and CDR2 is FQNEAQ in the germline V gene (reference sequence). This CDR3 is 14 amino acids long. The CDR3 reads CASSPPLAKNIQYF. Written as DNA, the CDR3 is TGTGCCAGCAGCCCCCCGTTAGCCAAAAACATTCAGTACTTC. The entire variable domain, with the rest obtained from reference TRBV7-9 and TRBJ2-4, is as follows: DTGVSQNPRHKITKRGQNVTFRCDPISEHNRLYWYRQTLGQGPEFLTYFQNEAQLEKSRLLSDRFSAERPKGSFSTLEIQRTEQGDSAMYLCASSPPLAKNIQYFGAGTRLSVL.

The chain carries TRBV7-8 and TRBJ2-3; possible D gene TRBD1, 5 bases. The V end lost 5 bases, the J end lost 5 bases, and 14 bases lay between the germline ends. Per the germline V gene, CDR1 is SGHVS and CDR2 is FQNEAQ. This CDR3 is 14 amino acids long. The DNA of the CDR3 is TGTGCCAGCAGCCTAAACGTGGGGCAAGATACGCAGTATTTT. It encodes CASSLNVGQDTQYF.

The J gene is TRBJ2-3, the V gene TRBV4-1; 8 bases are a match to TRBD1. There are 16 residues in the CDR3. Germline V gene data show CDR1 as MGHRA and CDR2 as YSYEKL. Trimming removed 0 bases from V and 7 bases from J; junction bases left unmatched: 9. As DNA, the CDR3 is TGCGCCAGCAGCCAAGAGGGGACGACAGGGGCAAATACGCAGTATTTT. The encoded protein is CASSQEGTTGANTQYF.

This clonotype turned up a few times. The CDR3 DNA sequence: TGTGCCAGCAGCCCCCTGAGCGGGGGGCTACACAATGAGCAGTTCTTC. It encodes CASSPLSGGLHNEQFF. The chain employs TRBV3-1 and TRBJ2-1; TRBD2 aligns across 9 bases. J gave up 5 bases and V 4 bases, and 9 bases lay outside the gene matches. CDR1 and CDR2 from the germline V gene are LGHDT and YNNKEL (reference sequence). The CDR3 loop spans 16 amino acids.

The rearrangement joins TRBV12-3 or TRBV12-4 to TRBJ1-2, with D possibly being TRBD1 (5 bases). This CDR3 contains 14 residues. V was clipped by 10 bases and J by 1 base, with 16 bases between them. Written as DNA, the CDR3 is TGTGCCACCGTGGGGGGAGACTTTAACTATGGCTACACCTTC. It specifies CATVGGDFNYGYTF.

CDR3 sequence reads: CASTTRDLNTGELFF. CDR3 DNA sequence: TGTGCCAGCACCACTAGGGACTTGAACACCGGGGAGCTGTTTTTT. J is TRBJ2-2 and V is TRBV7-9, with D maybe TRBD2 (6 bases). The length of the CDR3 is 15 residues. Germline CDR1 and CDR2: SEHNR and FQNEAQ (reference sequence). V was trimmed by 7 bases and J by 1 base, leaving 13 bases between them. Together with reference TRBV7-9 and TRBJ2-2, the CDR3 gives the full variable domain: DTGVSQNPRHKITKRGQNVTFRCDPISEHNRLYWYRQTLGQGPEFLTYFQNEAQLEKSRLLSDRFSAERPKGSFSTLEIQRTEQGDSAMYLCASTTRDLNTGELFFGEGSRLTVL.

The CDR3, as DNA: TGTGCCAGCAGCCAAGATACGGTAGCGGGGGGGCCCCGGGTAGATACGCAGTATTTT. Residues: CASSQDTVAGGPRVDTQYF. The gene calls are TRBV4-2 and TRBJ2-3; 11 positions agree with TRBD2. The CDR3 is 19 amino acids. CDR1 and CDR2 from the germline V gene are LGHNA and YNFKEQ. The ends lost 0 bases at V and 5 bases at J; junction bases unmatched: 13.

V usage is TRBV6-5 and J usage is TRBJ1-2; D is unclear. Germline V gene data show CDR1 as MNHEY and CDR2 as SVGAGI. CDR3 length equals 13 residues. Trimming removed 0 bases from V and 4 bases from J, with 6 bases in between. The CDR3 nucleotides read TGTGCCAGCAGTTACTCGCCGACCTATGGCTACACCTTC. It codes for CASSYSPTYGYTF.

A single count supports this clonotype. A junction end diverges from the germline sequence, so it may reflect a read error. This chain connects TRBV20-1 to TRBJ2-7; TRBD2 aligns across 14 bases. Per the germline V gene, CDR1 is DFQATT and CDR2 is SNEGSKA (reference sequence). The CDR3 totals 17 residues. CDR3 DNA: TGCTGTGCTAGAGATTGGGGACTAGCGGGAGATTCCTACGAGCAGTACTTC. Translation gives CCARDWGLAGDSYEQYF.

This clonotype turned up a few times. This chain joins TRBV12-3 or TRBV12-4 and TRBJ2-1; 7 bases line up with TRBD2. There are 15 residues in the CDR3. V was pared by 6 bases and J by 3 bases, with 8 bases of the junction left unmatched. The CDR3 sequence: CASSPLAELYNEQFF. CDR3 nucleotides: TGTGCCAGCAGCCCGCTAGCGGAACTCTACAATGAGCAGTTCTTC.